This T cell receptor (beta chain) emerged from a study of cytomegalovirus exposure and HLA in healthy donors. The CDR3 contains 14 residues. Trimming stripped 0 bases from V and 0 bases from J, with 5 bases between. CDR1 and CDR2 from the germline V gene are SGHNT and YYREEE (reference sequence). Findings of the study overall: In vitro experiments confirmed that three CMV-associated chains were specific for CMV antigens. Among immune exposure information, only CMV serostatus was available. The study listed roughly 160 cytomegalovirus-associated TCR beta chains.

The PCR made use of 60 Vbeta and 13 Jbeta primers. The table came from immunoSEQ multiplex PCR; TCRdb's copy has only in-frame clones and leaves some out. The data contain about 200,000 clones, around four fifths of them seen just once; the ten biggest clones take up 0.9% to 1.2%. About this clone: Antigen: not known.

The sequenced sample consisted of PBMCs. The chain couples TRBV5-4 to TRBJ2-3, with no clear D. This TCR was recovered from a woman in her thirties or forties in good health and CMV-seronegative. This CDR3 reads CASSLGPSTDTQYF. The CDR3 DNA follows: TGTGCCAGCAGCTTGGGTCCGAGCACAGATACGCAGTATTTT.